This entry lists 23 T cell receptor beta chains sequenced from one sample in a study of T-cell memory formation after mild COVID-19. TCRdb re-called the 5' RACE reads through MiXCR, storing one row per CDR3 protein. The sample consists of fewer than 500,000 distinct CDR3 sequences, about 23% of them appearing once. The sample comprised PBMCs or a T cell subset sorted from them (not recorded which). These receptors all come from an adult woman who had mild COVID-19 (a few samples of this study predate the infection). Cell type and time point are not known.

V gene TRBV11-3 combines with J gene TRBJ2-7, with 9 bases lining up with TRBD1. J lost 3 bases, V lost 6 bases, and 12 bases had no gene match. CDR1 is SGHNT and CDR2 is YENEEA in the germline V gene. The CDR3 length is 16 residues. The DNA of the CDR3 is TGTGCCAGCAGTCCCGGGACAGGGAGGTTGGTCTACGAGCAGTACTTC. Translation: CASSPGTGRLVYEQYF. The full variable domain, in which reference TRBV11-3 and TRBJ2-7 provide the parts outside the CDR3, is EAGVVQSPRYKIIEKKQPVAFWCNPISGHNTLYWYLQNLGQGPELLIRYENEEAVDDSQLPKDRFSAERLKGVDSTLKIQPAELGDSAVYLCASSPGTGRLVYEQYFGPGTRLTVT.

This clonotype was seen a few times. This chain links TRBV6-5 with TRBJ2-7; D is undetermined. Germline V lookup: CDR1 MNHEY, CDR2 SVGAGI. With 11 bases removed from V and 6 bases from J, the gap between germline ends came to 20 bases. The CDR3 length is 13 residues. CDR3 DNA: TGTGCCTCAGAAGCCCCCTACCTCCGCGAGCAGTACTTC. Protein: CASEAPYLREQYF.

CDR3 loop: CASSPLGEGGEQFF. In nucleotides, the CDR3 is TGCGCCAGCAGCCCCTTGGGGGAGGGTGGTGAGCAGTTCTTC. V usage is TRBV4-1 and J usage is TRBJ2-1, with TRBD2 identical over 7 bases. CDR1 and CDR2 (germline): MGHRA, YSYEKL. V shed 4 bases, J shed 9 bases, and the junction held 9 bases outside the gene matches. CDR3 length: 14 residues.

The rearrangement uses TRBV27 and TRBJ2-2; TRBD2 aligns across 10 bases. Germline assignment: CDR1 MNHEY and CDR2 SMNVEV (reference sequence). The length of the CDR3 is 16 residues. V trimming: 5 bases; J trimming: 4 bases; junction bases outside the gene matches: 7. CDR3 DNA: TGTGCCAGCAGTCGACCGGGACTAGCGCTCACCGGGGAGCTGTTTTTT. Translating it yields CASSRPGLALTGELFF.

The chain carries TRBV5-1 and TRBJ2-2; D unclear. Germline assignment: CDR1 SGHRS and CDR2 YFSETQ. The length of the CDR3 is 14 residues. Trimming shortened V by 0 bases and J by 7 bases, and 10 bases separated the two germline ends. CDR3: CASSLGRPSGELFF. The CDR3 DNA is TGCGCCAGCAGCTTGGGACGACCGAGCGGGGAGCTGTTTTTT.

V gene TRBV6-2 or TRBV6-3 combines with J gene TRBJ2-7; D assignment may be TRBD1 or TRBD2 (5 bases each). Germline lookup yields CDR1 MNHEY and CDR2 SVGEGT. The V gene lost 1 base and the J gene lost 6 bases, with 19 bases spanning the gap. The CDR3 consists of 16 residues. CDR3 amino acids: CASSYWGTFVLREQYF. CDR3 nucleotide sequence: TGTGCCAGCAGTTACTGGGGGACCTTCGTACTCCGCGAGCAGTACTTC.

This clonotype was detected only a few times. The rearrangement joins TRBV29-1 to TRBJ2-3; D is unresolved. In germline, CDR1 is SQVTM, CDR2 ANQGSEA. V dropped 2 bases and J dropped 2 bases, with 11 bases sitting between them. This CDR3 spans 14 amino acids. CDR3 in DNA: TGCAGCGTTGAATCGGAGCAACACACAGATACGCAGTATTTT. Translated, it gives CSVESEQHTDTQYF.

The chain recombines TRBV6-5 with TRBJ2-7, with TRBD2 as a possible D gene (6 bases). CDR1 MNHEY and CDR2 SVGAGI come from the germline V gene. V was clipped by 5 bases and J by 3 bases, with 20 bases between them. The CDR3 is made up of 16 amino acids. The CDR3 DNA sequence: TGTGCCAGCAGTGACACCGGGGGTAGAATAAGCTACGAGCAGTACTTC. Translating gives CASSDTGGRISYEQYF.

The chain employs TRBV20-1 and TRBJ2-7; D is uncertain. Germline CDR1 and CDR2: DFQATT and SNEGSKA (reference sequence). Between the trimmed V and J ends, which lost 0 bases and 2 bases, there was a span of 14 bases. CDR3 size: 15 residues. CDR3 protein: CSARDPSLVAYEQYF. CDR3 nucleotide sequence: TGCAGTGCTAGAGATCCAAGTTTAGTTGCCTACGAGCAGTACTTC.

The V and J genes are TRBV5-1 and TRBJ1-2; D is uncertain. This CDR3 region has 15 residues. V was pared by 7 bases and J by 2 bases, with 18 bases between. Germline V gives CDR1 SGHRS, CDR2 YFSETQ. CDR3 nucleotides: TGCGCCAGCCCCCACGGGGATGTACCGAACTATGGCTACACCTTC. This gives the protein CASPHGDVPNYGYTF. Variable domain in full (rest from reference TRBV5-1 and TRBJ1-2): KAGVTQTPRYLIKTRGQQVTLSCSPISGHRSVSWYQQTPGQGLQFLFEYFSETQRNKGNFPGRFSGRQFSNSRSEMNVSTLELGDSALYLCASPHGDVPNYGYTFGSGTRLTVV.

The chain carries TRBV9 and TRBJ2-5; 7 bases map to TRBD1. V lost 3 bases to trimming and J lost 11 bases; unmatched junction nucleotides: 10. The CDR3 runs 13 residues. Germline V gene data show CDR1 as SGDLS and CDR2 as YYNGEE. CDR3 sequence reads: CASSDRTGAQQYF. CDR3 in DNA: TGTGCCAGCAGCGACAGGACAGGAGCACAACAGTACTTC.

The rearrangement uses TRBV6-5 and TRBJ1-1; unclear D gene. The germline V gene has CDR1 MNHEY and CDR2 SVGAGI. The CDR3 loop spans 14 amino acids. V lost 0 bases and J lost 1, with 6 bases in between. The CDR3 bases are TGTGCCAGCAGTTACTCATATGGGAACACTGAAGCTTTCTTT. Its protein is CASSYSYGNTEAFF.

The chain is built from TRBV5-6 and TRBJ2-1; 10 positions match TRBD2. V shed 0 bases and J 4 bases; nucleotides not matched to a gene: 7. CDR1 is SGHDT, CDR2 YYEEEE, per germline. The CDR3 is 17 amino acids. The CDR3 nucleotides read TGTGCCAGCAGCTTGGCCCTAGCGGGGGCCCTTTACAATGAGCAGTTCTTC. Residues: CASSLALAGALYNEQFF.

This clonotype came up a few times. The V and J genes are TRBV5-1 and TRBJ1-1; D unclear. The CDR3 has 14 residues. V gave up 0 bases and J gave up 3 bases, with 9 bases separating them. In germline, CDR1 is SGHRS, CDR2 YFSETQ. Here the CDR3 reads CASSLDTKYTEAFF. The DNA for the CDR3 is TGCGCCAGCAGCTTGGATACGAAGTACACTGAAGCTTTCTTT.

This clonotype was seen a handful of times. The rearrangement uses TRBV7-8 and TRBJ2-3; D is ambiguous. The CDR3 length is 15 residues. Trimming pared 3 bases from V and 1 base from J, leaving 11 bases between. Germline V gene data show CDR1 as SGHVS and CDR2 as FQNEAQ. The CDR3 DNA sequence: TGTGCCAGCAGCTTTGACGGGTCAGGCACAGATACGCAGTATTTT. This translates into CASSFDGSGTDTQYF. Complete variable domain (other parts from reference TRBV7-8 and TRBJ2-3): GAGVSQSPRYKVAKRGQDVALRCDPISGHVSLFWYQQALGQGPEFLTYFQNEAQLDKSGLPSDRFFAERPEGSVSTLKIQRTQQEDSAVYLCASSFDGSGTDTQYFGPGTRLTVL.

The chain carries TRBV20-1 and TRBJ1-2; possible D gene TRBD1, 6 bases. This CDR3 contains 11 residues. The germline CDR1 and CDR2 sequences are DFQATT and SNEGSKA (reference sequence). V gave up 5 bases and J gave up 3 bases, with 7 bases separating them. The CDR3 here is CSAAGDYGYTF. The DNA of the CDR3 is TGCAGTGCTGCAGGGGACTATGGCTACACCTTC.

The table lists this clonotype with a few counts. The chain recombines TRBV5-1 with TRBJ2-7; 7 positions agree with TRBD2. V was clipped by 4 bases and J by 4 bases; unmatched bases: 8. CDR1 is SGHRS, CDR2 YFSETQ, per germline. The CDR3 is made up of 14 amino acids. CDR3: CASSPGEGLYEQYF. CDR3 DNA: TGCGCCAGCAGCCCCGGGGAGGGGTTGTACGAGCAGTACTTC.

This rearrangement joins TRBV28 to TRBJ2-7; 7 bases align to TRBD1. This CDR3 comprises 14 residues. Per the germline V gene, CDR1 is MDHEN and CDR2 is SYDVKM. V shed 8 bases, J shed 3 bases, and the junction held 10 bases outside the gene matches. The CDR3 sequence is CASGIPGQLYEQYF. The CDR3, as DNA: TGTGCCAGCGGGATACCGGGACAGCTCTACGAGCAGTACTTC.

This clonotype appeared a few times. The chain joins TRBV7-3 to TRBJ2-5, with 7 bases matching TRBD1. V lost 6 bases, J lost 1 base, and 5 bases stayed unmatched. This CDR3 comprises 14 residues. Looked up from germline, CDR1 is SGHTA and CDR2 is FQGTGA. The CDR3 bases are TGTGCCAGCAGTACAGGGGTACCCCAAGAGACCCAGTACTTC. Translated: CASSTGVPQETQYF.

This clonotype has just one count. The chain uses TRBV25-1 and TRBJ2-5; no clear D gene. The germline gives CDR1 MGHDK, CDR2 SYGVNS. V gave up 2 bases and J gave up 2 bases, with 12 bases separating them. The CDR3 spans 15 residues. The CDR3 loop reads CASSENRITQETQYF. DNA for the CDR3: TGTGCCAGCAGTGAAAATAGGATCACGCAAGAGACCCAGTACTTC.

In this sample, this clonotype turned up a few times. Here the CDR3 DNA reads TGTGCCAGCAGCTTAGCGTACAGTCACCAAGAGACCCAGTACTTC. This sequence encodes CASSLAYSHQETQYF. The V and J genes are TRBV7-9 and TRBJ2-5; D remains unclear. CDR1 and CDR2 from the germline V gene are SEHNR and FQNEAQ (reference sequence). V lost 0 bases and J 0 bases, leaving 8 bases between the germline ends. The CDR3 has 15 residues.

This clonotype was seen more than once but under ten times. This chain connects TRBV5-1 to TRBJ2-7; 7 positions match TRBD1. The CDR3 totals 14 residues. CDR1 is SGHRS, CDR2 YFSETQ, per germline. After removal of 7 bases from V and 5 bases from J, the junction contained 12 bases not matched to a gene. In nucleotides, the CDR3 is TGCGCCAGCGCGGAAGACAGGGAGATAGACGAGCAGTACTTC. Amino acid sequence: CASAEDREIDEQYF.

In this sample, this clonotype turned up many times. The chain couples TRBV11-2 to TRBJ2-5; 10 bases are shared with TRBD2. V shed 2 bases and J 0 bases; nucleotides not matched to a gene: 0. Germline V gene sequence: CDR1 SGHAT, CDR2 FQNNGV. This CDR3 is built from 15 residues. This chain's CDR3 is CASSLLAGDQETQYF. Written as DNA, the CDR3 is TGTGCCAGCAGCTTACTAGCGGGAGACCAAGAGACCCAGTACTTC.